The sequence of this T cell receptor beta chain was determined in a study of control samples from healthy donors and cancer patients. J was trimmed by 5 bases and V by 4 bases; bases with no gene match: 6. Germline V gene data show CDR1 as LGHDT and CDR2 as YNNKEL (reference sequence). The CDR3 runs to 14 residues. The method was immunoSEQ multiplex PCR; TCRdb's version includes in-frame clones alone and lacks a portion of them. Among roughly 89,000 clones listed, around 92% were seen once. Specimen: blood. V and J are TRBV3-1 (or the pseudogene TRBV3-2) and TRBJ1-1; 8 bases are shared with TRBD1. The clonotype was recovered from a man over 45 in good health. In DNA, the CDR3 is TGTGCCAGCAGCCCTCACAGGGGGAGAACTGAAGCTTTCTTT. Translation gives CASSPHRGRTEAFF.